This T cell receptor (beta chain) was sequenced in a study of cytomegalovirus exposure and HLA in healthy donors. Regarding the study as a whole: TCR association rates varied by HLA locus in a later analysis, with DRB1 highest and HLA-C lowest. In an earlier analysis, in some 540 donors, most V segments appeared productive either ~87% or ~30% of the time.

Trimming cost V 8 bases and J 3 bases; bases outside gene matches: 6. This CDR3 has 14 residues. The germline V gene encodes CDR1 SGHRS and CDR2 YFSETQ. PCR primers comprised 60 Vbeta and 13 Jbeta primers. Clones were read by immunoSEQ multiplex PCR, and TCRdb kept only the in-frame ones, dropping some. The table lists roughly 100,000 clones, around 79% of them singletons. About this clone: Its antigen remains unknown.

Sequencing input: PBMCs. V gene TRBV5-1 combines with J gene TRBJ2-1, with 9 bases lining up with TRBD1. This TCR was sampled from a man in his sixties in good health and CMV-seronegative. In DNA, the CDR3 is TGCGCCAGTCAAAGGACAGGGGACTACAATGAGCAGTTCTTC. Amino acids: CASQRTGDYNEQFF.